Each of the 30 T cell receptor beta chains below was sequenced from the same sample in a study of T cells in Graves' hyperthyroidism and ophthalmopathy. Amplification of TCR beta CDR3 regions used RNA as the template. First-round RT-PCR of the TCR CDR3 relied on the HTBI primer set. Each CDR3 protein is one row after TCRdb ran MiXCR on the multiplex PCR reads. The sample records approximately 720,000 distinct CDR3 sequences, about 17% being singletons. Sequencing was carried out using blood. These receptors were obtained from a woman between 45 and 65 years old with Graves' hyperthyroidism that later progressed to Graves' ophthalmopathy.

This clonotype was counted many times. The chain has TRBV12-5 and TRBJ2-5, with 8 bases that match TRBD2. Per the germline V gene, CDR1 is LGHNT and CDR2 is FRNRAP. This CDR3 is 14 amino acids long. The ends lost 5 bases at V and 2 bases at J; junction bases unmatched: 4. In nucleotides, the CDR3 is TGTGCTAGTGGTATGGCGGGGGGACAAGAGACCCAGTACTTC. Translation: CASGMAGGQETQYF.

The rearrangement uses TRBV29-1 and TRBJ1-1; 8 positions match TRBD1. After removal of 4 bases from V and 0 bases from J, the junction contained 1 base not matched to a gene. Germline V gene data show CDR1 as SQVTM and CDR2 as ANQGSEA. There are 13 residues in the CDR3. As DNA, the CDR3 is TGCAGCGTTGGGACAGGGCTGAACACTGAAGCTTTCTTT. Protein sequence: CSVGTGLNTEAFF.

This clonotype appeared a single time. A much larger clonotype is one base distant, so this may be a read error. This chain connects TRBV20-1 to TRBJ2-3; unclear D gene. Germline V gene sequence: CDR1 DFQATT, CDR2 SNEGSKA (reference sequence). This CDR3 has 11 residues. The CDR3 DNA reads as TGCAGTGCTAGAGACACAGATACGCAGTGTTTT. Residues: CSARDTDTQCF.

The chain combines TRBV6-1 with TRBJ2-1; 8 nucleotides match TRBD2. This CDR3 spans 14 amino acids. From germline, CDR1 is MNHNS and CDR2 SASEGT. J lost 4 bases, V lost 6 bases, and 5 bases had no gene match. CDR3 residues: CASRKLAEYNEQFF. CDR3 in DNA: TGTGCCAGCAGGAAACTAGCGGAGTACAATGAGCAGTTCTTC.

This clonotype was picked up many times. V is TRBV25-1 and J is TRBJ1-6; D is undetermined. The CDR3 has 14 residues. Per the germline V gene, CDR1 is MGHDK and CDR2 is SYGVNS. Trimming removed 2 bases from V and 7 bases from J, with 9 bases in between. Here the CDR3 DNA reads TGTGCCAGCAGTGAAGGGGATCCCAATTCACCCCTCCACTTT. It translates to CASSEGDPNSPLHF.

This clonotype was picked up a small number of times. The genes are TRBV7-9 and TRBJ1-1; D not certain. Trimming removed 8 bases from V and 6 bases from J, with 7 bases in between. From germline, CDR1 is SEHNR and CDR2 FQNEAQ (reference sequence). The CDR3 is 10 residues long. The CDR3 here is CASGWAEAFF. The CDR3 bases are TGTGCCAGCGGGTGGGCTGAAGCTTTCTTT.

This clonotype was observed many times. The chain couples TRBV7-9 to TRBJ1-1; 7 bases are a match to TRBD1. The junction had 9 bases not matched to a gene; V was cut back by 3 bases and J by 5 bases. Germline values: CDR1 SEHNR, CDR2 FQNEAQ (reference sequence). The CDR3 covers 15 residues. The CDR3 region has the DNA TGTGCCAGCAGCTTTTACCGGGACAGAGGGACTGAAGCTTTCTTT. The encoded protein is CASSFYRDRGTEAFF.

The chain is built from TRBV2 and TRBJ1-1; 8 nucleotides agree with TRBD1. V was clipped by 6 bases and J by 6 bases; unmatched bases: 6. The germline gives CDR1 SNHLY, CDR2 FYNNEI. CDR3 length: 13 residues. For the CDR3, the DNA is TGTGCCAGCAGGACAGGGGTGGTAGCTGAAGCTTTCTTT. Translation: CASRTGVVAEAFF.

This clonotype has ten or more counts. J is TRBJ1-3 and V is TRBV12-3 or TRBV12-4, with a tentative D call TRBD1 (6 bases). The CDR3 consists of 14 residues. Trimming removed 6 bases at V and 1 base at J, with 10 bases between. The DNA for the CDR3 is TGTGCCAGCAGATCCACAGGGTCTGGAAACACCATATATTTT. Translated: CASRSTGSGNTIYF.

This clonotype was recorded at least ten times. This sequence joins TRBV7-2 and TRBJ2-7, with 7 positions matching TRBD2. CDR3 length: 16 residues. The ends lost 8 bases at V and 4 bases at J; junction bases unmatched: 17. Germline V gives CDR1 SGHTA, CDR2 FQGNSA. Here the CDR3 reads CASRGGGGEALYEQYF. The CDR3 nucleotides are TGTGCCAGCCGTGGGGGGGGGGGTGAAGCGTTATACGAGCAGTACTTC.

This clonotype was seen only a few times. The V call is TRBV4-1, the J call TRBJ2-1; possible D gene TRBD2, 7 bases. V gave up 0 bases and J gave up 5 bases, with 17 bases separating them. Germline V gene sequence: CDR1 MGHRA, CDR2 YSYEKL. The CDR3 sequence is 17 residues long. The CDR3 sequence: CASSQEGFARGHNEQFF. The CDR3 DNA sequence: TGCGCCAGCAGCCAAGAAGGGTTCGCGCGGGGGCACAATGAGCAGTTCTTC.

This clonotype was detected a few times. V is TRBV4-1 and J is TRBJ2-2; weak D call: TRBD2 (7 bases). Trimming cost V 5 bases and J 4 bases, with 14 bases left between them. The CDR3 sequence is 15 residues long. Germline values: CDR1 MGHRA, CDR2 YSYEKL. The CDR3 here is CASSARGAGTGELFF. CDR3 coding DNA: TGCGCCAGCAGCGCTCGGGGGGCTGGCACCGGGGAGCTGTTTTTT.

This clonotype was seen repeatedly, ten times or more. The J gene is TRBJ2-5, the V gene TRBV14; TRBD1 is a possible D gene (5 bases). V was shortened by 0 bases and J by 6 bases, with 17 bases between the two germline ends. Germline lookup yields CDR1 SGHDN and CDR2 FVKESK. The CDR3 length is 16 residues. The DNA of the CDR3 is TGTGCCAGCAGCCAAGATTGGTGGGGCCCCCTGAAGACCCAGTACTTC. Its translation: CASSQDWWGPLKTQYF.

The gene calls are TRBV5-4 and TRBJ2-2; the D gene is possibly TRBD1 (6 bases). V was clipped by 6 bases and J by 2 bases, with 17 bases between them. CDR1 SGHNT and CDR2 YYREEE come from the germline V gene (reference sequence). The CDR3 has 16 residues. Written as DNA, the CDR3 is TGTGCCAGCAAAAACGGGACACGGACAAACACCGGGGAGCTGTTTTTT. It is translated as CASKNGTRTNTGELFF. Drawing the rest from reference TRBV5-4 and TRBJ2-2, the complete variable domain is ETGVTQSPTHLIKTRGQQVTLRCSSQSGHNTVSWYQQALGQGPQFIFQYYREEENGRGNFPPRFSGLQFPNYSSELNVNALELDDSALYLCASKNGTRTNTGELFFGEGSRLTVL.

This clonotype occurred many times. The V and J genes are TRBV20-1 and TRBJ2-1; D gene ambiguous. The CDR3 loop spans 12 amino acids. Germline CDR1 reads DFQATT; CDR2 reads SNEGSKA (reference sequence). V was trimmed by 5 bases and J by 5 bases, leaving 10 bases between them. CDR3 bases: TGCAGTGCTGAGTTGCTGAACAATGAGCAGTTCTTC. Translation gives CSAELLNNEQFF.

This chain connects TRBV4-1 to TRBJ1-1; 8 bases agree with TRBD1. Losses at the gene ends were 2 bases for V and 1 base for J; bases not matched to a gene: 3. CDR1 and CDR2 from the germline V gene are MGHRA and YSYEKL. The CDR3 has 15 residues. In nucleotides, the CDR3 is TGCGCCAGCAGCCAAATCGGACAGGGGAACACTGAAGCTTTCTTT. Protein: CASSQIGQGNTEAFF.

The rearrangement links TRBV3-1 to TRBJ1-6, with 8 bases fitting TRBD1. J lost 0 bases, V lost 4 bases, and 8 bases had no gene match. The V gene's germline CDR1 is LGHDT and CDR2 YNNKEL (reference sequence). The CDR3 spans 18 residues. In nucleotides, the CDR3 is TGTGCCAGCAGCCCACCCCCCGGGACAGGCTCCTATAATTCACCCCTCCACTTT. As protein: CASSPPPGTGSYNSPLHF.

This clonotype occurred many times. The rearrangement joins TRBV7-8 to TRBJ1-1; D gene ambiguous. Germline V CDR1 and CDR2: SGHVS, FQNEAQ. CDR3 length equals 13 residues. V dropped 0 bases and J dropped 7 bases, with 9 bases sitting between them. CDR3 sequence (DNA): TGTGCCAGCAGCTTAGCGCTGACGGTTGAAGCTTTCTTT. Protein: CASSLALTVEAFF.

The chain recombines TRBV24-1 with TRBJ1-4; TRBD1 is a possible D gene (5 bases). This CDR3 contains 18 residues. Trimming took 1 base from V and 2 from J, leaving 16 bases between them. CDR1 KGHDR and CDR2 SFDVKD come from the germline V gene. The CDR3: CATSDFGCHGATNEKLFF. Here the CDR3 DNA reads TGTGCCACCAGTGATTTTGGTTGTCACGGGGCGACTAATGAAAAACTGTTTTTT.

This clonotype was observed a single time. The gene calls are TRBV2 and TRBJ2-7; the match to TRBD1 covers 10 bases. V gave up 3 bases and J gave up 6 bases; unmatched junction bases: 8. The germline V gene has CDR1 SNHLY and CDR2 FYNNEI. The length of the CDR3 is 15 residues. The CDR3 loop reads CASSDTGQGWSEQYF. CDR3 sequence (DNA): TGTGCCAGCAGTGATACGGGACAGGGGTGGAGCGAGCAGTACTTC.

CDR3 sequence (DNA): TGTGCCAGCATGTCCGGGACAGGGGGCTCCTACGAGCAGTACTTC. It encodes CASMSGTGGSYEQYF. The chain combines TRBV7-2 with TRBJ2-7; 11 bases agree with TRBD1. Germline loops: CDR1 SGHTA, CDR2 FQGNSA. V gave up 7 bases and J gave up 0 bases; unmatched junction bases: 5. The CDR3 length is 15 residues.

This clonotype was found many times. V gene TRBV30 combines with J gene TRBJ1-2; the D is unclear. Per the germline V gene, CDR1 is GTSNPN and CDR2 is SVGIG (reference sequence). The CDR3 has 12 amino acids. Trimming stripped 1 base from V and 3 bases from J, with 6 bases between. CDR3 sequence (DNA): TGTGCCTGGAGTGAGCGGTACTATGGCTACACCTTC. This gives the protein CAWSERYYGYTF.

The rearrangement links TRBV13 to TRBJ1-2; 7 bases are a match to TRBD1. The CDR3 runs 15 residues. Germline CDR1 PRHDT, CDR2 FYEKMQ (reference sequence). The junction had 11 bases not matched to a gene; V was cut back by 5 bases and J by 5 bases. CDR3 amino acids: CASSAGTAKPYGYTF. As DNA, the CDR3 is TGTGCCAGCAGCGCTGGGACAGCTAAGCCTTATGGCTACACCTTC.

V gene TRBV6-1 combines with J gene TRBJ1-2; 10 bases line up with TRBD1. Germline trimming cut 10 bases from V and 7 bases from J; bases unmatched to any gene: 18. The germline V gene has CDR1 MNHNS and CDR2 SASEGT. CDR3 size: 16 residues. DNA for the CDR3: TGTGCCAACAGATTAGGGAGGGACAGGGGTTTTCGTGGCTACACCTTC. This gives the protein CANRLGRDRGFRGYTF.

This CDR3 is CASSVGRARAFF. The CDR3, as DNA: TGTGCCAGCAGTGTAGGGAGGGCCCGAGCTTTCTTT. The rearrangement uses TRBV6-2 or TRBV6-3 and TRBJ1-1; D call uncertain. This CDR3 is 12 amino acids long. Per the germline V gene, CDR1 is MNHEY and CDR2 is SVGEGT. Trimming shortened V by 5 bases and J by 10 bases, and 14 bases separated the two germline ends.

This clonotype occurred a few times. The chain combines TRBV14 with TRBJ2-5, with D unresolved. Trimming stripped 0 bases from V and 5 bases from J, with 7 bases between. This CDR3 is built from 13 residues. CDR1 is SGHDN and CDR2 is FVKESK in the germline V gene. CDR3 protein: CASSQEAEETQYF. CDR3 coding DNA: TGTGCCAGCAGCCAAGAAGCCGAGGAGACCCAGTACTTC.

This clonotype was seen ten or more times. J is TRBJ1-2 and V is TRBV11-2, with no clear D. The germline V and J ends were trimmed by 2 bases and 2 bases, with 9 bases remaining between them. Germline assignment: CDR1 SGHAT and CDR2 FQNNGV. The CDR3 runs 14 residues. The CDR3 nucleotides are TGTGCCAGCAGCTTATGGGAGGGAAACTATGGCTACACCTTC. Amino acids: CASSLWEGNYGYTF.

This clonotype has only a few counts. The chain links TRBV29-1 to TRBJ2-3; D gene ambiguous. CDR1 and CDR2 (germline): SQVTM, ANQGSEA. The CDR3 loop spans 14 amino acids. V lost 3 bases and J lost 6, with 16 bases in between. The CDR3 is CSVDPTVRSDTQYF. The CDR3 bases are TGCAGCGTTGACCCGACCGTTCGTTCGGATACGCAGTATTTT.

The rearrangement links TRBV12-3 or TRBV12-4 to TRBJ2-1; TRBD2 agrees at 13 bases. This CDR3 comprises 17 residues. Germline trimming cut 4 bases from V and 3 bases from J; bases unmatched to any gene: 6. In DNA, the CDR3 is TGTGCCAGCAGTTCAGGGGGGACTAGCGGGGTCTACAATGAGCAGTTCTTC. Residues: CASSSGGTSGVYNEQFF.

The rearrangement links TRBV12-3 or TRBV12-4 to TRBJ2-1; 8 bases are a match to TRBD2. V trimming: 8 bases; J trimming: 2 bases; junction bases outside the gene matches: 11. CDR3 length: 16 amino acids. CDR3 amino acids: CASAPGGGGTYNEQFF. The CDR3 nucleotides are TGTGCCAGCGCCCCGGGGGGCGGGGGGACCTACAATGAGCAGTTCTTC.